The 17 T cell receptor beta chains below all came from one sample that was sequenced in a study of blood T cells in healthy people across ages. Primers used in a second PCR of about 6 to 12 cycles were a sample-barcoded 5' primer and a J-beta primer mix. TCRdb reanalysed the 5' RACE reads using MiXCR and keeps one entry per CDR3 protein. The sample lists 650,000 to 1,000,000 distinct CDR3 sequences, approximately 35% occurring once. Sequenced material: blood. The origin of the receptors is a man aged 18-30 years in good health.

This clonotype was detected a few times. The rearrangement links TRBV30 to TRBJ1-2, with 12 bases that match TRBD1. V shed 1 base, J shed 8 bases, and the junction held 11 bases outside the gene matches. This CDR3 contains 16 residues. Germline V gene data show CDR1 as GTSNPN and CDR2 as SVGIG (reference sequence). The CDR3 nucleotides are TGTGCCTGGAGTGCCCTACCGGGACAGGGGGCGACAGGCTACACCTTC. This gives the protein CAWSALPGQGATGYTF.

This clonotype was detected only a few times. The chain couples TRBV29-1 to TRBJ2-1, with TRBD2 matching 12 bases. V dropped 7 bases and J dropped 1; count of bases not matched to a gene: 2. This CDR3 spans 14 amino acids. The germline gives CDR1 SQVTM, CDR2 ANQGSEA. CDR3 sequence reads: CSALAGGSYNEQFF. CDR3 nucleotide sequence: TGCAGCGCCCTAGCGGGGGGGTCCTACAATGAGCAGTTCTTC.

This clonotype was picked up a small number of times. Here the CDR3 reads CASSDGTGEETQYF. The CDR3 DNA sequence: TGTGCCAGCAGTGACGGGACAGGGGAGGAGACCCAGTACTTC. The gene calls are TRBV2 and TRBJ2-5; 10 bases map to TRBD1. The CDR3 runs to 14 residues. Trimming at V came to 3 bases and at J to 5 bases, leaving 3 bases not matched to a gene. Germline V gives CDR1 SNHLY, CDR2 FYNNEI.

This clonotype was counted ten times or more. This chain joins TRBV21-1 and TRBJ2-5; TRBD1 is taken as the D call from the table, unchecked against the DNA. TRBV21-1 is a known pseudogene. The CDR3 sequence is 16 residues long. Written as DNA, the CDR3 is TGTGCCAGCAGCTGTCGAGACAGGGGACTTCAAGAGACCCAGTACTTC. It specifies CASSCRDRGLQETQYF.

The chain has TRBV28 and TRBJ2-5; D gene uncertain. V lost 2 bases to trimming and J lost 6 bases, with 10 bases between them. Germline V lookup: CDR1 MDHEN, CDR2 SYDVKM. CDR3 length: 13 amino acids. The CDR3 protein is CASSLVGLQTQYF. The CDR3 coding sequence is TGTGCCAGCAGTTTAGTGGGGTTGCAGACCCAGTACTTC.

The V call is TRBV7-2, the J call TRBJ2-1; TRBD1 matches 8 bases. Germline CDR1 SGHTA, CDR2 FQGNSA. CDR3 length: 14 amino acids. V was clipped by 5 bases and J by 7 bases; unmatched bases: 7. CDR3 sequence: CASSVGDRSNEQFF. DNA for the CDR3: TGTGCCAGCAGCGTAGGGGACAGGTCGAATGAGCAGTTCTTC.

In this sample, this clonotype turned up a few times. The J gene is TRBJ1-1, the V gene TRBV15; TRBD1 matches 10 bases. The CDR3 length is 15 residues. Germline CDR1 LNHNV, CDR2 YYDKDF (reference sequence). Trimming at V came to 2 bases and at J to 3 bases, leaving 3 bases not matched to a gene. For the CDR3, the DNA is TGTGCCACCAGCAGATCCGGGACAGGGGACACTGAAGCTTTCTTT. It specifies CATSRSGTGDTEAFF.

With respect to this clonotype: A single base separates this from a much larger clone, so it may be a read error. The rearrangement links TRBV10-2 to TRBJ2-5; TRBD2 matches at 15 bases. The CDR3 extends over 19 amino acids. CDR1 is WSHSY, CDR2 SAAADI, per germline. Trimming cost V 6 bases and J 11 bases; bases outside gene matches: 22. CDR3 nucleotides: TGCGCCAGCAGCCCGGGACTAGCGGGGGGATTAGGGCTTAGGAATGAGCAGTACTTC. This codes for CASSPGLAGGLGLRNEQYF.

As DNA, the CDR3 is TGTGCCAGCAGTTTAGTTGGGCAGGGCACTGAAGCTTTCTTT. This codes for CASSLVGQGTEAFF. V usage is TRBV27 and J usage is TRBJ1-1; D might be TRBD1 (5 bases). The CDR3 contains 14 residues. Per the germline V gene, CDR1 is MNHEY and CDR2 is SMNVEV (reference sequence). V lost 2 bases and J lost 4, with 11 bases in between.

The rearrangement joins TRBV5-5 to TRBJ2-7; perhaps TRBD1 as D (5 bases). The closer fit of TRBJ2-4 to the DNA end suggests the J call may be wrong. Germline CDR1 and CDR2: SGHKS and YYEKEE (reference sequence). CDR3 size: 13 residues. This CDR3 reads CASSLGQTNIQYF. CDR3 in DNA: TGTGCCAGCAGCTTGGGACAGACTAACATTCAGTACTTC.

The rearrangement links TRBV19 to TRBJ1-5, with a possible D match to TRBD1 (5 bases). This CDR3 has 14 amino acids. Trimming took off 4 bases at V and 3 bases at J, with 10 bases between the two ends. Germline loops: CDR1 LNHDA, CDR2 SQIVND (reference sequence). This CDR3 reads CASSNQGPNQPQHF. The CDR3 DNA follows: TGTGCCAGTAGTAACCAGGGCCCCAATCAGCCCCAGCATTTT.

V gene TRBV5-1 combines with J gene TRBJ2-1, with D tentatively TRBD2 (7 bases). From germline, CDR1 is SGHRS and CDR2 YFSETQ. This CDR3 contains 16 residues. V was clipped by 4 bases and J by 0 bases, with 14 bases between them. CDR3 in amino acids: CASSAGGQSSYNEQFF. The DNA of the CDR3 is TGCGCCAGCAGCGCCGGGGGGCAGAGCTCCTACAATGAGCAGTTCTTC.

The J gene is TRBJ2-3, the V gene TRBV2; possible D gene TRBD1, 5 bases. The CDR3 covers 16 residues. V shed 4 bases and J shed 3 bases, with 17 bases lying between them. The germline CDR1 and CDR2 sequences are SNHLY and FYNNEI. The CDR3 protein is CASSVRSPAGTDTQYF. In DNA, the CDR3 is TGTGCCAGCAGTGTAAGGTCCCCGGCAGGGACAGATACGCAGTATTTT.

This clonotype came up many times. DNA for the CDR3: TGTGCCAGCAGTTACGGCGGGACAGGGAACAACTATGGCTACACCTTC. This codes for CASSYGGTGNNYGYTF. This rearrangement joins TRBV6-2 or TRBV6-3 to TRBJ1-2, with TRBD1 matching 9 bases. The CDR3 length is 16 residues. Germline-derived CDR1 and CDR2 are MNHEY and SVGEGT. The trim removed 2 bases at V and 2 bases at J, leaving 6 bases unmatched.

To note about this clonotype: Sequence at one end of the junction differs from germline and may be a read error. The chain has TRBV12-3 or TRBV12-4 and TRBJ2-3; 12 bases match TRBD2. There are 21 residues in the CDR3. CDR3 amino acids: CASSSGLAGSQRGESTETQYF. CDR3 coding DNA: TGTGCCAGCAGCTCCGGACTAGCGGGGTCCCAGCGGGGGGAGAGCACAGAGACGCAGTATTTT.

As concerns this clonotype: A single base separates this from a much larger clone, so it may be a read error. The chain uses TRBV9 and TRBJ2-5, with D perhaps TRBD2 (5 bases). Germline CDR1 and CDR2: SGDLS and YYNGEE. This CDR3 spans 13 amino acids. V was clipped by 4 bases and J by 11 bases, with 18 bases between them. The CDR3 nucleotides read TGTGCCAGCAGCCCCGGACTGAGGGATGAGCAGTACTTC. It specifies CASSPGLRDEQYF.

Points on this clonotype: This could be a read error, since a much larger clone is one nucleotide away. The J gene is TRBJ2-7, the V gene TRBV6-2 or TRBV6-3; D may be TRBD1 or TRBD2 (5 bases each). The CDR3 runs to 14 residues. The germline V and J ends were trimmed by 6 bases and 2 bases, with 14 bases remaining between them. CDR1 and CDR2 from the germline V gene are MNHEY and SVGEGT. DNA for the CDR3: TGTGCCAGCAGGTACATTCAGGGACCCTACGAGCAGTACTTC. Protein sequence: CASRYIQGPYEQYF.